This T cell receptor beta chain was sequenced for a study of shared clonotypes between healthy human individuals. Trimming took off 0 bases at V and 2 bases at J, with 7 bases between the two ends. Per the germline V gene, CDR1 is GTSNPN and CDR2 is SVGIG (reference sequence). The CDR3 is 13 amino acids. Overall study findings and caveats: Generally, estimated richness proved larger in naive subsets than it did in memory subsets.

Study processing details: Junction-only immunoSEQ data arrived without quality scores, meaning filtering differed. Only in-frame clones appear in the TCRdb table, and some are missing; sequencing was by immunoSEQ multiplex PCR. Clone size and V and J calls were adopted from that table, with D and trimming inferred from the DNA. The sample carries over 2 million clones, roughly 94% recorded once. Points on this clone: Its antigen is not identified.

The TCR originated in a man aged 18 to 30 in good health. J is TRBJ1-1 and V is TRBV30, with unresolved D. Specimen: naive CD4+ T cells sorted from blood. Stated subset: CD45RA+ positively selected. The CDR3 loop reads CAWSVMVNTEAFF. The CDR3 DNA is TGTGCCTGGAGTGTAATGGTAAACACTGAAGCTTTCTTT.